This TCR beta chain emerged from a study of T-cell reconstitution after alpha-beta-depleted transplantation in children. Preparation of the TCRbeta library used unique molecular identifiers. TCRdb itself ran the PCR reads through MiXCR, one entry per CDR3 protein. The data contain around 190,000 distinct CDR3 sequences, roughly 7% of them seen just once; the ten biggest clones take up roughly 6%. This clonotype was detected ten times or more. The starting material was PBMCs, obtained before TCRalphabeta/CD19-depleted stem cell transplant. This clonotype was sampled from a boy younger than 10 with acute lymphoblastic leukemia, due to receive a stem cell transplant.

CDR3 coding DNA: TGTGCCAGCAGTTCCCTCATCCGGGACAAAAATTCCTACGAGCAGTACTTC. Protein sequence: CASSSLIRDKNSYEQYF. The V gene is TRBV28, the J gene TRBJ2-7; a weak D match, TRBD1 (6 bases). Germline values: CDR1 MDHEN, CDR2 SYDVKM. The CDR3 runs to 17 residues. Trimming took 4 bases from V and 1 from J, leaving 20 bases between them.